The 26 T cell receptor beta chains reported below all come from one sample, sequenced in a study of identical twins. TCRdb reanalysed the 5' RACE reads using MiXCR and keeps one entry per CDR3 protein. The table shows about 660,000 distinct CDR3 sequences, with 8.6% occurring only once. This same sample was also part of a study on yellow fever vaccine responses in identical twins.

Source material: PBMCs. These receptors were collected from a woman aged 18-35 years in good health.

This clonotype was detected only a few times. The chain combines TRBV12-3 or TRBV12-4 with TRBJ2-7; 7 bases map to TRBD2. The length of the CDR3 is 15 residues. V lost 6 bases to trimming and J lost 4 bases; unmatched junction nucleotides: 12. The CDR3 here is CASSWGGSDLYEQYF. The CDR3 DNA sequence: TGTGCCAGCAGCTGGGGCGGGAGCGATTTATACGAGCAGTACTTC.

This clonotype was picked up a small number of times. The rearrangement joins TRBV28 to TRBJ2-1, with a possible D match to TRBD1 (5 bases). V lost 1 base, J lost 4 bases, and 11 bases lay in between. This CDR3 comprises 15 residues. Per the germline V gene, CDR1 is MDHEN and CDR2 is SYDVKM. CDR3 DNA: TGTGCCAGCAGTTTATTAAGGCAGGGATACAATGAGCAGTTCTTC. Translation: CASSLLRQGYNEQFF.

The chain is built from TRBV4-2 and TRBJ2-1, with 9 bases identical to TRBD2. Trimming removed 3 bases from V and 1 base from J; junction bases left unmatched: 13. This CDR3 has 19 amino acids. Germline-derived CDR1 and CDR2 are LGHNA and YNFKEQ. CDR3 bases: TGTGCCAGCAGCCAGATCGAATTAGCGGGAGTTGGTTCCTACAATGAGCAGTTCTTC. It yields the protein CASSQIELAGVGSYNEQFF.

This chain uses TRBV28 with TRBJ2-7, with D perhaps TRBD1 (5 bases). The CDR3 covers 11 residues. Trimming took off 7 bases at V and 6 bases at J, with 10 bases between the two ends. Germline CDR1 reads MDHEN; CDR2 reads SYDVKM. CDR3 DNA sequence: TGTGCCAGCACCAACAGGATCGAGCAGTACTTC. Its translation: CASTNRIEQYF.

This clonotype was found a few times. The V and J genes are TRBV28 and TRBJ2-7, with 8 positions matching TRBD2. V shed 5 bases, J shed 3 bases, and the junction held 15 bases outside the gene matches. This CDR3 has 17 amino acids. Germline V gene lookup returns CDR1 MDHEN and CDR2 SYDVKM. The CDR3 bases are TGTGCCAGCAGTCCCCCAAGGGGAGCGGGAGCCTTCTACGAGCAGTACTTC. Amino acids: CASSPPRGAGAFYEQYF.

This chain connects TRBV6-5 to TRBJ1-1, with 9 bases lining up with TRBD1. The germline V gene has CDR1 MNHEY and CDR2 SVGAGI. This CDR3 comprises 15 residues. V was clipped by 4 bases and J by 3 bases; unmatched bases: 6. The CDR3 DNA sequence: TGTGCCAGCAGTTGGACAGGGGTGGGGTACACTGAAGCTTTCTTT. Protein product: CASSWTGVGYTEAFF.

The chain employs TRBV25-1 and TRBJ1-2, with a possible D match to TRBD1 (5 bases). The CDR3 is made up of 15 amino acids. CDR1 is MGHDK, CDR2 SYGVNS, per germline. V was trimmed by 1 base and J by 3 bases, leaving 12 bases between them. The CDR3 spells CASSELAAGYYGYTF. In DNA, the CDR3 is TGTGCCAGCAGTGAATTAGCCGCAGGGTACTATGGCTACACCTTC.

This clonotype was seen at least ten times. The chain couples TRBV5-5 to TRBJ1-1; possibly TRBD1 for D (6 bases). The germline V and J ends were trimmed by 0 bases and 0 bases, with 9 bases remaining between them. CDR3 length equals 15 residues. In germline, CDR1 is SGHKS, CDR2 YYEKEE (reference sequence). The CDR3 region has the DNA TGTGCCAGCAGCTTGGGGGGACATTTGAACACTGAAGCTTTCTTT. It yields the protein CASSLGGHLNTEAFF.

The V call is TRBV7-9, the J call TRBJ1-5, with D perhaps TRBD1 (6 bases). V was clipped by 5 bases and J by 1 base, with 12 bases between them. The CDR3 extends over 15 amino acids. Germline V gene lookup returns CDR1 SEHNR and CDR2 FQNEAQ (reference sequence). CDR3 sequence (DNA): TGTGCCAGCAGCCTCGGACAGAAGAGCAATCAGCCCCAGCATTTT. Its translation: CASSLGQKSNQPQHF.

This clonotype occurred a few times. The rearrangement uses TRBV11-3 and TRBJ2-2, with a tentative D call TRBD1 (6 bases). This CDR3 has 16 residues. V lost 3 bases, J lost 3 bases, and 14 bases lay in between. The germline V gene encodes CDR1 SGHNT and CDR2 YENEEA. The CDR3 loop is CASSLDTGLYTGELFF. CDR3 nucleotide sequence: TGTGCCAGCAGCTTGGATACAGGGCTATACACCGGGGAGCTGTTTTTT.

The J gene is TRBJ2-7, the V gene TRBV21-1. TRBV21-1 counts as a pseudogene. This CDR3 has 11 residues. Here the CDR3 reads CGTGNSYEQYF. CDR3 coding DNA: TGTGGCACAGGGAACTCCTACGAGCAGTACTTC.

This clonotype has at least ten counts. The V call is TRBV7-2, the J call TRBJ2-3, with D unclear. The CDR3 has 13 amino acids. Deletions cut 5 bases from V and 3 bases from J, with 9 bases between. CDR1 and CDR2 (germline): SGHTA, FQGNSA. The CDR3 DNA reads TGTGCCAGCAGCGCGGACGGTACAGATACGCAGTATTTT. Amino acid sequence: CASSADGTDTQYF.

This clonotype was detected ten times or more. CDR3 coding DNA: TGTGCCAGCGGACGGCTAGCGGGGGGGGAGTACAATGAGCAGTTCTTC. It codes for CASGRLAGGEYNEQFF. This chain connects TRBV3-1 to TRBJ2-1; 12 bases are shared with TRBD2. The germline V gene encodes CDR1 LGHDT and CDR2 YNNKEL (reference sequence). V lost 8 bases, J lost 4 bases, and 9 bases stayed unmatched. This CDR3 has 16 amino acids.

This clonotype was picked up a small number of times. The chain joins TRBV19 to TRBJ2-1, with D uncertain. The CDR3 totals 16 residues. V was trimmed by 3 bases and J by 0 bases, leaving 12 bases between them. CDR1 is LNHDA, CDR2 SQIVND, per germline (reference sequence). DNA of the CDR3: TGTGCCAGTAGTATGTTTTCGGGTAACTCCTACAATGAGCAGTTCTTC. Translated, it gives CASSMFSGNSYNEQFF.

Many counts were recorded for this clonotype. This chain connects TRBV28 to TRBJ2-6; weak D call: TRBD1 (6 bases). V was trimmed by 5 bases and J by 3 bases, leaving 11 bases between them. The CDR3 is 15 residues long. Germline loops: CDR1 MDHEN, CDR2 SYDVKM. The chain's CDR3 is CASSVTGFGANVLTF. CDR3 bases: TGTGCCAGCAGTGTAACAGGGTTTGGGGCCAACGTCCTGACTTTC.

This clonotype was counted between two and nine times. J is TRBJ1-2 and V is TRBV12-3 or TRBV12-4; 10 bases agree with TRBD1. V gave up 3 bases and J gave up 10 bases; unmatched junction bases: 8. The CDR3 is 14 amino acids. CDR3 residues: CASSFVAGTGDYTF. The CDR3 DNA is TGTGCCAGCAGTTTCGTGGCCGGGACAGGGGACTACACCTTC.

CDR3 protein: CASSGGAQETQYF. The CDR3 bases are TGTGCCAGCAGCGGGGGGGCCCAAGAGACCCAGTACTTC. The chain employs TRBV7-3 and TRBJ2-5, with D maybe TRBD2 (7 bases). The CDR3 has 13 residues. CDR1 is SGHTA and CDR2 is FQGTGA in the germline V gene. Trimming shortened V by 5 bases and J by 1 base, and 8 bases separated the two germline ends.

The chain recombines TRBV14 with TRBJ2-1, with 7 nucleotides matching TRBD2. There are 17 residues in the CDR3. The trim removed 0 bases at V and 0 bases at J, leaving 5 bases unmatched. The V gene's germline CDR1 is SGHDN and CDR2 FVKESK. Written as DNA, the CDR3 is TGTGCCAGCAGCCAAGAAGCGGGGTATTACTCCTACAATGAGCAGTTCTTC. This translates into CASSQEAGYYSYNEQFF.

The gene calls are TRBV10-3 and TRBJ2-7; a weak D match, TRBD1 (5 bases). The CDR3 has 17 residues. In germline, CDR1 is ENHRY, CDR2 SYGVKD. V gave up 3 bases and J gave up 1 base, with 19 bases separating them. The CDR3 DNA follows: TGTGCCATCAGTGAAGTATCTGGGAAGGGGCAATCCTACGAGCAGTACTTC. This sequence encodes CAISEVSGKGQSYEQYF.

This clonotype was detected many times. This chain's CDR3 is CSASVQRTTSYEQYF. As DNA, the CDR3 is TGCAGTGCTAGTGTACAGCGGACGACGTCCTACGAGCAGTACTTC. The V call is TRBV20-1, the J call TRBJ2-7; D perhaps matches TRBD2 (5 bases). The V gene's germline CDR1 is DFQATT and CDR2 SNEGSKA (reference sequence). Trimming cost V 3 bases and J 1 base, with 16 bases left between them. CDR3 size: 15 residues.

This clonotype was seen a few times. V gene TRBV28 combines with J gene TRBJ2-7; no definite D call. V was shortened by 6 bases and J by 4 bases, with 10 bases between the two germline ends. CDR3 size: 12 residues. CDR1 MDHEN and CDR2 SYDVKM come from the germline V gene. This chain's CDR3 is CASRSDGYEQYF. Here the CDR3 DNA reads TGTGCCAGCAGATCTGATGGATACGAGCAGTACTTC.

This clonotype was counted between two and nine times. The chain is built from TRBV3-1 and TRBJ2-2; D is unresolved. Trimming left V 3 bases short and J 0 bases short, with 5 bases between. CDR1 is LGHDT, CDR2 YNNKEL, per germline (reference sequence). The CDR3 covers 14 residues. CDR3: CASSQYPNTGELFF. In DNA form, the CDR3 reads TGTGCCAGCAGCCAGTATCCGAACACCGGGGAGCTGTTTTTT.

The chain recombines TRBV7-2 with TRBJ2-7; D not resolved. V lost 2 bases to trimming and J lost 0 bases, with 8 bases between them. CDR3 length: 14 residues. Per germline, CDR1 SGHTA and CDR2 FQGNSA. For the CDR3, the DNA is TGTGCCAGCAGCTTACACCAAGCCTCCTACGAGCAGTACTTC. It specifies CASSLHQASYEQYF.

This clonotype showed up many times. The chain combines TRBV3-1 with TRBJ2-7; TRBD2 matches 10 bases. Per germline, CDR1 LGHDT and CDR2 YNNKEL (reference sequence). V shed 0 bases and J 5 bases; nucleotides not matched to a gene: 10. This CDR3 is built from 17 residues. CDR3 nucleotides: TGTGCCAGCAGCCAAGAATTAGGGCTAGCGGGAGTCGACGAGCAGTACTTC. Translated: CASSQELGLAGVDEQYF.

In its sample, this clonotype was seen many times. The rearrangement uses TRBV24-1 and TRBJ2-3, with D possibly matching TRBD2 (5 bases). The CDR3 spans 15 residues. The V gene's germline CDR1 is KGHDR and CDR2 SFDVKD. Trimming shortened V by 4 bases and J by 3 bases, and 13 bases separated the two germline ends. CDR3 in amino acids: CATSDLKLETDTQYF. CDR3 nucleotides: TGTGCCACCAGTGACCTGAAACTAGAAACAGATACGCAGTATTTT.

V and J are TRBV29-1 and TRBJ2-7; 7 nucleotides line up with TRBD2. CDR3 length: 13 amino acids. Germline CDR1 is SQVTM and CDR2 is ANQGSEA. V lost 4 bases and J lost 2; bases outside the gene matches: 5. CDR3 loop: CSVAPSGTYEQYF. Written as DNA, the CDR3 is TGCAGCGTTGCTCCTAGCGGAACCTACGAGCAGTACTTC.